This paragraph reports one T cell receptor (beta chain). Its antigen is unknown. The data were taken from a study of read filtering for tumor transcriptome and immune sequencing. At the level of the study: Among patients, 17 were male and approximately 15 female, aged about 47 to 85 (mean approximately 71). By R-ISS, stages I, II and III held about 8, 17 and 7 patients.

The library was built from approximately 400 ng RNA with molecular barcoded adaptors for alpha/delta and beta/gamma chains. TCRdb analysed the reads with MiXCR anew, one entry per CDR3 protein. Of tens of thousands of distinct CDR3 sequences detected, approximately 14% appear once; the ten largest clones hold 27%. The germline CDR1 and CDR2 sequences are SGHDT and YYEEEE. The CDR3 spans 15 residues. Trimming shortened V by 4 bases and J by 9 bases, and 17 bases separated the two germline ends. Notes on the study in general: IR-seq and RNA-seq agreed better without single-read clonotypes.

The chain combines TRBV5-6 with TRBJ1-6; D ambiguous. This sequence was found in a donor aged 40 or over with multiple myeloma. The sample was a population of CD138-negative cells sorted from bone marrow. The CDR3 nucleotides are TGTGCCAGCAGCGCCGCCGGGAGCCGAATTTCACCCCTCCACTTT. As protein: CASSAAGSRISPLHF.